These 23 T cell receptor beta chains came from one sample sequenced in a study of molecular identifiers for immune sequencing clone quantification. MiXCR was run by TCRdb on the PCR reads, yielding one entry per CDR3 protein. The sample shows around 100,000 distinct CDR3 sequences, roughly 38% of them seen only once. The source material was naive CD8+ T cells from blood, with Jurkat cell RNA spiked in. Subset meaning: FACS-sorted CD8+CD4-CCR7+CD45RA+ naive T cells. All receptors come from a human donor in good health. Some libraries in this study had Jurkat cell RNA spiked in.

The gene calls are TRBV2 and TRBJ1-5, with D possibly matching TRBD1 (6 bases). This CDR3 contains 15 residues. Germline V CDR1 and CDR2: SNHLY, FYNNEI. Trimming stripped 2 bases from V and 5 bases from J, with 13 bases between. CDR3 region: CASSEFQGIHQPQHF. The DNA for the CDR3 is TGTGCCAGCAGTGAATTCCAGGGGATCCATCAGCCCCAGCATTTT.

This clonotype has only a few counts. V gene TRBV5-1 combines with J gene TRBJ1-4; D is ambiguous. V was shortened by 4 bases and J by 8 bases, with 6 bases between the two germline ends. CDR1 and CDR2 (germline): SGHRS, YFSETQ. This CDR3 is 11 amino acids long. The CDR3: CASSRGEKLFF. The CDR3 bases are TGCGCCAGCAGCCGTGGAGAAAAACTGTTTTTT.

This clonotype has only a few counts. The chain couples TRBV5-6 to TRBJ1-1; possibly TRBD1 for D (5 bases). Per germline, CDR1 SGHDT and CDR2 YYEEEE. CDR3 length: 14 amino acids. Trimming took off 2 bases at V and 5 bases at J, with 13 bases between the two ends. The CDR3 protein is CASSLQVEWTEAFF. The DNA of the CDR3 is TGTGCCAGCAGCTTACAGGTCGAATGGACTGAAGCTTTCTTT.

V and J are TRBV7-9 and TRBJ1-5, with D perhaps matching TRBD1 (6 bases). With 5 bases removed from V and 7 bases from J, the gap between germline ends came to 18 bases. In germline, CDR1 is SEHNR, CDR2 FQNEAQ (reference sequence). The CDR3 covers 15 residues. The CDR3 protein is CASSPSGGARQPQHF. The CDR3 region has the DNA TGTGCCAGCAGCCCCTCTGGGGGGGCACGGCAGCCCCAGCATTTT.

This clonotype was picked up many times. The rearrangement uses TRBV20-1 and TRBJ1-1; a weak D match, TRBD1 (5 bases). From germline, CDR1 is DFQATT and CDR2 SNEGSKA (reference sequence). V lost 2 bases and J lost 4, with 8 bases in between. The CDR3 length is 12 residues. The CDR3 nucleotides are TGCAGTGCTAGATGGGGCATCACTGAAGCTTTCTTT. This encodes CSARWGITEAFF.

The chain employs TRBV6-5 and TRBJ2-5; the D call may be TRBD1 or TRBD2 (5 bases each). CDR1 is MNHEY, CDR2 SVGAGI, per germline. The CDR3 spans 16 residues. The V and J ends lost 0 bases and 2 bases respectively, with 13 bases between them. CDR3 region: CASSYSRGYKQETQYF. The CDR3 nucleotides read TGTGCCAGCAGTTACTCGAGGGGCTATAAACAAGAGACCCAGTACTTC.

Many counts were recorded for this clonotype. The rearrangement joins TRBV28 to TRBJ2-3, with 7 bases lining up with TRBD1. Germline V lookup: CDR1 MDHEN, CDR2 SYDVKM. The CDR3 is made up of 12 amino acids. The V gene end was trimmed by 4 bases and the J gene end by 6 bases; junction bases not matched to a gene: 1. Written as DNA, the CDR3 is TGTGCCAGCAGTTCGGGACAGGATACGCAGTATTTT. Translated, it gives CASSSGQDTQYF.

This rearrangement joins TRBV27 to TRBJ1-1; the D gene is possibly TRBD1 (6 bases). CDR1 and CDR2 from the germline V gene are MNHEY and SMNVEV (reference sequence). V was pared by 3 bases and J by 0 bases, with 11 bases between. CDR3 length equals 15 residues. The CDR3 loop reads CASSFGGSMNTEAFF. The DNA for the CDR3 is TGTGCCAGCAGTTTTGGGGGCAGCATGAACACTGAAGCTTTCTTT.

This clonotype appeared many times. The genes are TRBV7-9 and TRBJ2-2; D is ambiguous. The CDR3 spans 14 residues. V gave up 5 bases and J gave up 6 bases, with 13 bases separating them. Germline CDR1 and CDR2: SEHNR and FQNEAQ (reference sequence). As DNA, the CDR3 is TGTGCCAGCAGCGCTACGACGGTTGCCGGGGAGCTGTTTTTT. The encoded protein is CASSATTVAGELFF.

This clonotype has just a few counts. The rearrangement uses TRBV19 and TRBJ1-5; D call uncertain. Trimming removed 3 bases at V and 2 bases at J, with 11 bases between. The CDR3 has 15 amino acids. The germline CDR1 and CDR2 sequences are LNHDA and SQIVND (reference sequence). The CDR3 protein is CASSIWAWGNQPQHF. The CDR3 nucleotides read TGTGCCAGTAGTATTTGGGCATGGGGCAATCAGCCCCAGCATTTT. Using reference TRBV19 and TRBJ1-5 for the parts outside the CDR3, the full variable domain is DGGITQSPKYLFRKEGQNVTLSCEQNLNHDAMYWYRQDPGQGLRLIYYSQIVNDFQKGDIAEGYSVSREKKESFPLTVTSAQKNPTAFYLCASSIWAWGNQPQHFGDGTRLSIL.

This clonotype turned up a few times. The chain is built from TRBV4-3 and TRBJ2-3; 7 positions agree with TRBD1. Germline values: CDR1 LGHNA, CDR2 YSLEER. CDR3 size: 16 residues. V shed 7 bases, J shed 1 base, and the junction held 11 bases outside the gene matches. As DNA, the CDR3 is TGCGCCAGCATCCCGTACAGGGGAAGAGGCACAGATACGCAGTATTTT. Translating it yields CASIPYRGRGTDTQYF.

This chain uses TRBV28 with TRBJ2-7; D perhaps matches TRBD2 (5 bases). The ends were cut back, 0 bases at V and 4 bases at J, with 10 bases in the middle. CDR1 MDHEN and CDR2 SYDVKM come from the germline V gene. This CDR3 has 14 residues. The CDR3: CASSLWGGRYEQYF. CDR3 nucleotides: TGTGCCAGCAGTTTATGGGGCGGGCGATACGAGCAGTACTTC.

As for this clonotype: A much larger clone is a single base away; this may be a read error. Here the CDR3 DNA reads TGTGCCAGCAGCGATCCAATAGCAAGCTACGAGCAGTACTTC. Its protein product is CASSDPIASYEQYF. The chain recombines TRBV14 with TRBJ2-7; no reliable D call. The CDR3 has 14 residues. CDR1 SGHDN and CDR2 FVKESK come from the germline V gene. V lost 5 bases and J lost 3, with 14 bases in between. The whole variable domain, remainder taken from reference TRBV14 and TRBJ2-7, is EAGVTQFPSHSVIEKGQTVTLRCDPISGHDNLYWYRRVMGKEIKFLLHFVKESKQDESGMPNNRFLAERTGGTYSTLKVQPAELEDSGVYFCASSDPIASYEQYFGPGTRLTVT.

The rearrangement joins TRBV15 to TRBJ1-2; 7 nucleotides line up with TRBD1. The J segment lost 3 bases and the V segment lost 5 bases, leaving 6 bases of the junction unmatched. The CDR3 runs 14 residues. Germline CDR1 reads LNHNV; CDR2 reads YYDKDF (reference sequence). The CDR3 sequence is CATSYRDSYYGYTF. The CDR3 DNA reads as TGTGCCACCAGCTATAGGGACAGCTACTATGGCTACACCTTC.

In nucleotides, the CDR3 is TGTGCCACCAGCACGGGACAGCAAGAGACCCAGTACTTC. Amino acids: CATSTGQQETQYF. The chain couples TRBV15 to TRBJ2-5; TRBD1 matches at 7 bases. CDR1 and CDR2 from the germline V gene are LNHNV and YYDKDF (reference sequence). V shed 4 bases and J 2 bases; nucleotides not matched to a gene: 1. CDR3 length: 13 amino acids.

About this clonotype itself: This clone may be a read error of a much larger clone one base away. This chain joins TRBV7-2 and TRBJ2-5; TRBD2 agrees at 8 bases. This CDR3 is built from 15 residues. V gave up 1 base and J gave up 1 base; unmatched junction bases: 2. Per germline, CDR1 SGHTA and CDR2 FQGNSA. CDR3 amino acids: CTSSLVAGGQETQYF. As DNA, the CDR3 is TGTACCAGCAGCTTAGTGGCGGGAGGCCAAGAGACCCAGTACTTC.

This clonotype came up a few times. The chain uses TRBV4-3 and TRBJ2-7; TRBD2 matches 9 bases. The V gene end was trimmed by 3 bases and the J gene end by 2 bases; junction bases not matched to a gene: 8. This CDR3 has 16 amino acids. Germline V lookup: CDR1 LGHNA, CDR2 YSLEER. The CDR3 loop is CASSHRPGLAPYEQYF. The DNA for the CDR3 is TGCGCCAGCAGCCATAGACCGGGACTAGCTCCCTACGAGCAGTACTTC.

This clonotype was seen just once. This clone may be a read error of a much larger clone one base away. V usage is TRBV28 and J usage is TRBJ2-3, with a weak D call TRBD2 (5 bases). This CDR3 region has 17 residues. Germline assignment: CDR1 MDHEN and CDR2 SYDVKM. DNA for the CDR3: TGTGTCAGCAGTTTCGGGGTTGGGCTGTTATTCACAGATACGCAGTATTTT. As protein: CVSSFGVGLLFTDTQYF.

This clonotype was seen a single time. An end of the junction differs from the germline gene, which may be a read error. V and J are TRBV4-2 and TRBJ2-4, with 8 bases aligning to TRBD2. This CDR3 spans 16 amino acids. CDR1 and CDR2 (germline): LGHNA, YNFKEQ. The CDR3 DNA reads TGTGCCGGCAGCCCCGGACTAGCTGAAATTAAAAACATTCAGTACTTC. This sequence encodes CAGSPGLAEIKNIQYF.

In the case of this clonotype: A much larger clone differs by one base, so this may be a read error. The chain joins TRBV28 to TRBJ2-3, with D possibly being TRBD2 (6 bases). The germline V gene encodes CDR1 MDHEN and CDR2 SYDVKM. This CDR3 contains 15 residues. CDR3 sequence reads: CASSSLTTSTDTLYF. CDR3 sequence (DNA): TGTGCCAGCAGTTCCTTGACAACTAGCACAGATACGCTGTATTTT.

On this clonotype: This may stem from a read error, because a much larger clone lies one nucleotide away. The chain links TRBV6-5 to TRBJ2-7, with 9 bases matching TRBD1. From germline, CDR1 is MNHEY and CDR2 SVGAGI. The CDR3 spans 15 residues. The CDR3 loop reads CASGYSEGQGYEQYF. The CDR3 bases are TGTGCCAGCGGTTACTCAGAGGGACAGGGCTACGAGCAGTACTTC.

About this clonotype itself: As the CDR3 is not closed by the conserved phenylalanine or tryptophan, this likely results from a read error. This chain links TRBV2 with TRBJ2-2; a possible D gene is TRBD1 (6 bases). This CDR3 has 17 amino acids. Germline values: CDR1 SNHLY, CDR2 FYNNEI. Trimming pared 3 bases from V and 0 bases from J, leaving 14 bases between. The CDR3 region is CASSDDSQGSNTGELFS. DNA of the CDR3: TGTGCCAGCAGTGACGATTCACAGGGTTCGAACACCGGGGAGCTGTTTTCT.

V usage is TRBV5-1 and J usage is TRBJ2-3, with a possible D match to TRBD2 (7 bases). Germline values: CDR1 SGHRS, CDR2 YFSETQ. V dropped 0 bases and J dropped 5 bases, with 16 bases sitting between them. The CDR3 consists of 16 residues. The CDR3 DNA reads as TGCGCCAGCAGCTTGGAGGCTAGCGGAGGGGGAGATACGCAGTATTTT. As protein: CASSLEASGGGDTQYF.